This T cell receptor (beta chain) is from a study of T-cell reconstitution after alpha-beta-depleted transplantation in children. Germline CDR1 MNHNS, CDR2 SASEGT. V was clipped by 8 bases and J by 2 bases; unmatched bases: 16. The length of the CDR3 is 17 residues. This clonotype was seen more than once but under ten times. Its antigen is as yet unknown. Molecular barcoding with unique molecular identifiers was used for the TCRbeta library. TCRdb passed the PCR reads through MiXCR, listing each CDR3 protein once. The sample includes around 580,000 distinct CDR3 sequences, 23% of them seen just once. Study-wide findings and caveats: The high TCRbeta diversity at day 60 in some patients came from surviving recipient T cells and thymic progenitors. Several hundred expanded graft clones reportedly supplied alpha-beta T cells about two months after transplant.

This TCR derives from a boy younger than two who had a stem cell transplant for acute myeloid leukemia, so the T cells may come from the graft donor. The rearrangement uses TRBV6-1 and TRBJ2-3; 7 nucleotides agree with TRBD2. Sequencing used PBMCs, mostly from graft donor cells, obtained 360 days after TCRalphabeta/CD19-depleted stem cell transplant. Written as DNA, the CDR3 is TGTGCCAGCCCGAAAGCGGGGCGGTCCCCTTCCACAGATACGCAGTATTTT. It codes for CASPKAGRSPSTDTQYF.